The 15 T cell receptor beta chains listed next were all sequenced from one sample in a study of radiotherapy plus CTLA-4 blockade in lung cancer. Data came from immunoSEQ multiplex PCR; TCRdb stores just in-frame clones and leaves some out. Seen here are 47,000 or so clones, 70% to 90% observed once, and the top ten hold about a quarter. This specimen was peripheral blood, taken from a patient treated with radiotherapy plus ipilimumab. The receptors here all came from a human donor with non-small cell lung cancer whose response to radiotherapy plus ipilimumab could not be evaluated.

The V and J genes are TRBV10-3 and TRBJ1-5; no clear D gene. The CDR3 runs 15 residues. The V and J ends lost 0 bases and 2 bases respectively, with 8 bases between them. Germline CDR1 and CDR2: ENHRY and SYGVKD. The DNA for the CDR3 is TGTGCCATCAGTGAGTCCAATCAGGGCAATCAGCCCCAGCATTTT. Its protein product is CAISESNQGNQPQHF.

The chain links TRBV28 to TRBJ1-4; 11 bases are shared with TRBD1. CDR1 and CDR2 (germline): MDHEN, SYDVKM. V was clipped by 3 bases and J by 8 bases; unmatched bases: 11. CDR3 length: 17 amino acids. This chain's CDR3 is CASSFPGTGGSSEKLFF. The CDR3 bases are TGTGCCAGCAGTTTCCCCGGGACAGGGGGATCGTCCGAAAAACTGTTTTTT.

This clone is a singleton in its sample. This chain uses TRBV6-6 with TRBJ1-3; D gene uncertain. Trimming left V 1 base short and J 0 bases short, with 10 bases between. CDR1 is MNHNY and CDR2 is SVGAGI in the germline V gene (reference sequence). CDR3 size: 16 residues. The CDR3 sequence: CASSYWSYSSGNTIYF. DNA of the CDR3: TGTGCCAGCAGTTACTGGTCGTATAGCTCTGGAAACACCATATATTTT.

J is TRBJ2-4 and V is TRBV28, with D possibly being TRBD1 (5 bases). V shed 4 bases and J shed 1 base, with 20 bases lying between them. Germline CDR1 reads MDHEN; CDR2 reads SYDVKM. The CDR3 contains 18 residues. Written as DNA, the CDR3 is TGTGCCAGCAGTTCCACCTACTTTCAGGGTATGGCCAAAAACATTCAGTACTTC. Translated: CASSSTYFQGMAKNIQYF.

The CDR3 reads CASSQVFLAGASGSYNEQFF. DNA of the CDR3: TGCGCCAGCAGCCAAGTATTCCTAGCGGGAGCTAGCGGGTCCTACAATGAGCAGTTCTTC. The rearrangement uses TRBV4-3 and TRBJ2-1, with TRBD2 matching over 10 bases. The V gene end was trimmed by 1 base and the J gene end by 1 base; junction bases not matched to a gene: 13. The germline V gene has CDR1 LGHNA and CDR2 YSLEER. The CDR3 loop spans 20 amino acids.

V gene TRBV6-1 combines with J gene TRBJ2-7; possibly TRBD1 for D (6 bases). Deletions cut 2 bases from V and 3 bases from J, with 14 bases between. Germline V CDR1 and CDR2: MNHNS, SASEGT. This CDR3 contains 15 residues. The DNA for the CDR3 is TGTGCCAGCAGTGAATCTATGGGGGCGTTCTACGAGCAGTACTTC. It is translated as CASSESMGAFYEQYF.

The V and J genes are TRBV6-5 and TRBJ1-1; D may be TRBD1 (5 bases). Germline values: CDR1 MNHEY, CDR2 SVGAGI. This CDR3 is 13 amino acids long. V was trimmed by 4 bases and J by 7 bases, leaving 13 bases between them. The CDR3 protein is CASSLGAALEAFF. CDR3 DNA sequence: TGTGCCAGCAGTTTAGGGGCCGCCCTTGAAGCTTTCTTT.

This clone was recorded a few times. This CDR3 reads CASSRRLAGPYEQYF. DNA of the CDR3: TGCGCCAGCAGCCGTCGTCTAGCGGGACCCTACGAGCAGTACTTC. The rearrangement links TRBV4-3 to TRBJ2-7, with TRBD2 matching 9 bases. CDR1 and CDR2 (germline): LGHNA, YSLEER. After removal of 4 bases from V and 2 bases from J, the junction contained 6 bases not matched to a gene. The CDR3 extends over 15 amino acids.

V and J are TRBV11-1 and TRBJ1-2; no reliable D call. V lost 1 base and J 3 bases, leaving 9 bases between the germline ends. The CDR3 loop spans 14 amino acids. Germline V CDR1 and CDR2: SGHAT, FQDESV (reference sequence). CDR3 protein: CASSLGFGDYGYTF. CDR3 nucleotide sequence: TGTGCCAGCAGCTTAGGGTTTGGAGACTATGGCTACACCTTC.

This chain joins TRBV5-4 and TRBJ1-2; 7 nucleotides agree with TRBD1. Unmatched junction bases numbered 10, after V lost 4 bases and J lost 1 base. CDR1 and CDR2 (germline): SGHNT, YYREEE (reference sequence). CDR3 size: 16 residues. CDR3 residues: CASSPSGGVVNYGYTF. The CDR3 DNA reads TGTGCCAGCAGCCCCTCAGGGGGTGTCGTTAACTATGGCTACACCTTC. Together with reference TRBV5-4 and TRBJ1-2, the CDR3 gives the full variable domain: ETGVTQSPTHLIKTRGQQVTLRCSSQSGHNTVSWYQQALGQGPQFIFQYYREEENGRGNFPPRFSGLQFPNYSSELNVNALELDDSALYLCASSPSGGVVNYGYTFGSGTRLTVV.

This chain connects TRBV11-2 to TRBJ1-2; D unresolved. The CDR3 is 13 residues long. Germline loops: CDR1 SGHAT, CDR2 FQNNGV. Trimming took off 1 base at V and 5 bases at J, with 8 bases between the two ends. The CDR3 protein is CASSLGSDYGYTF. CDR3 DNA: TGTGCCAGCAGCTTAGGGTCAGATTATGGCTACACCTTC.

The chain employs TRBV15 and TRBJ2-5; 9 nucleotides match TRBD1. CDR3 length equals 14 residues. The J segment lost 5 bases and the V segment lost 1 base, leaving 2 bases of the junction unmatched. CDR1 and CDR2 from the germline V gene are LNHNV and YYDKDF (reference sequence). The CDR3 DNA is TGTGCCACCAGCAGAGTGACAGGGGGGGAGACCCAGTACTTC. Translating it yields CATSRVTGGETQYF. The full variable domain, completed using reference TRBV15 and TRBJ2-5, is DAMVIQNPRYQVTQFGKPVTLSCSQTLNHNVMYWYQQKSSQAPKLLFHYYDKDFNNEADTPDNFQSRRPNTSFCFLDIRSPGLGDTAMYLCATSRVTGGETQYFGPGTRLLVL.

The chain joins TRBV4-2 to TRBJ1-2, with D hard to call. The germline gives CDR1 LGHNA, CDR2 YNFKEQ. The length of the CDR3 is 16 residues. V shed 0 bases and J shed 0 bases, with 11 bases lying between them. CDR3 DNA: TGTGCCAGCAGCCAAGATACGAGGGATACTAACTATGGCTACACCTTC. Its translation: CASSQDTRDTNYGYTF.

As DNA, the CDR3 is TGTGCCAGCAGCTTAGTCGGGTTCACTTACAATGAGCAGTTCTTC. Translated, it gives CASSLVGFTYNEQFF. The chain couples TRBV7-2 to TRBJ2-1; D is unresolved. The CDR3 length is 15 residues. V was cut by 1 base and J by 4 bases, with 11 bases left in between. Germline V CDR1 and CDR2: SGHTA, FQGNSA. The variable domain in full, completed from reference TRBV7-2 and TRBJ2-1, reads GAGVSQSPSNKVTEKGKDVELRCDPISGHTALYWYRQSLGQGLEFLIYFQGNSAPDKSGLPSDRFSAERTGGSVSTLTIQRTQQEDSAVYLCASSLVGFTYNEQFFGPGTRLTVL.

The rearrangement uses TRBV28 and TRBJ1-2; no reliable D call. Germline assignment: CDR1 MDHEN and CDR2 SYDVKM. V was cut by 4 bases and J by 2 bases, with 8 bases left in between. The CDR3 totals 13 residues. CDR3 bases: TGTGCCAGCAGTTATACCGGGAACTATGGCTACACCTTC. This sequence encodes CASSYTGNYGYTF.